This T cell receptor beta chain originates from a study of cytomegalovirus exposure and HLA in healthy donors. On the study more broadly: About 85 million unique TCR sequences came from HLA-typed donors in an early release. Of some 410 genotyped donors, about 81% grouped in the Caucasian-associated ancestry cluster.

PCR was performed using 60 Vbeta and 13 Jbeta primers. Data came from immunoSEQ multiplex PCR; TCRdb stores just in-frame clones and leaves some out. The sample shows roughly 100,000 clones, roughly four fifths of them seen only once. For this clone: Its cognate antigen is unknown.

Study observations and caveats: What TCR beta sequences reportedly achieved was accurate prediction of HLA-A and HLA-B alleles in most subjects. Later genetic work tied a missense DCLRE1C variant to beta-chain V and J trimming.

The ends were cut back, 5 bases at V and 1 base at J, with 15 bases in the middle. CDR1 is SGHTA, CDR2 FQGNSA, per germline. CDR3 size: 16 residues. The sample comprised PBMCs. The rearrangement joins TRBV7-2 to TRBJ1-3, with a weak D call TRBD1 (5 bases). The sequence was obtained from a woman aged 50 to 60 in good health and CMV-seropositive. The CDR3 region has the DNA TGTGCCAGCAGCCCTCACCCACAGGTATCTGGAAACACCATATATTTT. This gives the protein CASSPHPQVSGNTIYF. The full variable domain, completed using reference TRBV7-2 and TRBJ1-3, is GAGVSQSPSNKVTEKGKDVELRCDPISGHTALYWYRQSLGQGLEFLIYFQGNSAPDKSGLPSDRFSAERTGGSVSTLTIQRTQQEDSAVYLCASSPHPQVSGNTIYFGEGSWLTVV.